Below, one TCR beta chain is given with its context. The data were taken from a study of blood T cell repertoires in COVID-19. Across the whole study: Researchers got acute and convalescent COVID-19 samples from the United States, Italy and Spain. T cells, B-cell-depleted T cells, or PBMCs supplied cDNA or gDNA.

This table comes from immunoSEQ multiplex PCR, and its TCRdb copy is limited to in-frame clones, with some not included. The sample holds around 200,000 clones, 85% seen once. Germline CDR1 reads LGHDT; CDR2 reads YNNKEL (reference sequence). The ends were cut back, 0 bases at V and 10 bases at J, with 7 bases in the middle. The CDR3 loop spans 13 amino acids. The specimen sequenced was peripheral blood. The V gene is TRBV3-1 (or the pseudogene TRBV3-2), the J gene TRBJ1-6; D gene unclear. The receptor's source is a person aged 65 to 85 with COVID-19, enrolled during active disease. In DNA, the CDR3 is TGTGCCAGCAGCCAAGATCGAGGGTCACCCCTCCACTTT. Encoded protein: CASSQDRGSPLHF.